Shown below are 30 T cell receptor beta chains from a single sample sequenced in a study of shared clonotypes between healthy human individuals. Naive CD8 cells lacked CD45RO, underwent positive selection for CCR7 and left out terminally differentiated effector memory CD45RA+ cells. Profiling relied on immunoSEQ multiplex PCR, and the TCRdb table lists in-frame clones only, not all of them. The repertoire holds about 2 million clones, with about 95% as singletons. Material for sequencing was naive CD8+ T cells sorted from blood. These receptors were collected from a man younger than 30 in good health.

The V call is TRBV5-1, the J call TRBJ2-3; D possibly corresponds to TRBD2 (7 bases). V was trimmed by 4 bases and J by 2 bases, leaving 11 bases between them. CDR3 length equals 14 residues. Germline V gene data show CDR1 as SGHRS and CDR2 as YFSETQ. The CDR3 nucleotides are TGCGCCAGCAGCCCGGGGGGCCACACAGATACGCAGTATTTT. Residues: CASSPGGHTDTQYF.

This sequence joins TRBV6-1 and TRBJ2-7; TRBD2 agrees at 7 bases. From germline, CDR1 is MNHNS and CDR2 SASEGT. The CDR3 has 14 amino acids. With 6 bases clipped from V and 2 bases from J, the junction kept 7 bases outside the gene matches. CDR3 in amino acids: CASRSPAGAYEQYF. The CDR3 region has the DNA TGTGCCAGCAGATCCCCTGCGGGAGCCTACGAGCAGTACTTC.

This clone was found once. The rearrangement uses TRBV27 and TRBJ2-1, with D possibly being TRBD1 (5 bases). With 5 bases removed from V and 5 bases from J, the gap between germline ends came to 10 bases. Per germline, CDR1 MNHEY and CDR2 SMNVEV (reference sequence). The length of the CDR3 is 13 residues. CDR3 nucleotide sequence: TGTGCCAGCAGTCAGGACATACACAATGAGCAGTTCTTC. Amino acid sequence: CASSQDIHNEQFF.

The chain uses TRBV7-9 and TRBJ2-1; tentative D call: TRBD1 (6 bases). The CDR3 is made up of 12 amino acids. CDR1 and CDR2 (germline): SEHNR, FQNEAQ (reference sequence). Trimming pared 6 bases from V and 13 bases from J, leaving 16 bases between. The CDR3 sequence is CASRSGTGRQFF. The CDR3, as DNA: TGTGCCAGCAGAAGTGGTACAGGGCGTCAGTTCTTC.

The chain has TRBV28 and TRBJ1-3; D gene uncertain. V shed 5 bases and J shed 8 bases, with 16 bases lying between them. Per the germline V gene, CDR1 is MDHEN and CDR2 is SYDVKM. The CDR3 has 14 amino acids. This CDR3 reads CASSLESIGDTIYF. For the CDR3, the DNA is TGTGCCAGCAGTCTCGAGTCTATTGGGGACACCATATATTTT.

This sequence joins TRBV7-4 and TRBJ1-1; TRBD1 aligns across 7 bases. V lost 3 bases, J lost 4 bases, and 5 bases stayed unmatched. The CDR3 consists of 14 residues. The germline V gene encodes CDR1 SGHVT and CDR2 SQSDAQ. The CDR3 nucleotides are TGTGCCAGCAGCTTGGAACAGGGGTCCACTGAAGCTTTCTTT. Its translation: CASSLEQGSTEAFF.

The CDR3 reads CASSSDSNEKLFF. In DNA, the CDR3 is TGCGCCAGCAGCTCGGACTCCAATGAAAAACTGTTTTTT. The rearrangement joins TRBV5-1 to TRBJ1-4; the D is unclear. The CDR3 has 13 amino acids. The V gene lost 3 bases and the J gene lost 5 bases, with 8 bases spanning the gap. The germline V gene has CDR1 SGHRS and CDR2 YFSETQ.

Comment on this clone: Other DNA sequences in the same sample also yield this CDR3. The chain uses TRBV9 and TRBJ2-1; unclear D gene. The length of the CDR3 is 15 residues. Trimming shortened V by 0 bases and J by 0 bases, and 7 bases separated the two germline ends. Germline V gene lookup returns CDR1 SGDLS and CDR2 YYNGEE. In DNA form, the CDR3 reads TGTGCCAGCAGCGTAGCAGGTGGCTCCTACAATGAGCAGTTCTTC. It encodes CASSVAGGSYNEQFF.

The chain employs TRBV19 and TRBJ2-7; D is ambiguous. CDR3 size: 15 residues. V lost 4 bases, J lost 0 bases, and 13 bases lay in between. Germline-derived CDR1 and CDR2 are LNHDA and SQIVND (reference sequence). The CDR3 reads CASSNPPGDSYEQYF. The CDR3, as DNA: TGTGCCAGTAGTAATCCCCCCGGAGACTCCTACGAGCAGTACTTC.

CDR3 DNA: TGCGCCAGCAGCTTAACTAGCGGGGGGTCAGATACGCAGTATTTT. Residues: CASSLTSGGSDTQYF. The chain combines TRBV4-1 with TRBJ2-3; TRBD2 agrees at 12 bases. Looked up from germline, CDR1 is MGHRA and CDR2 is YSYEKL. Trimming took 5 bases from V and 4 from J; bases not matched to a gene: 4. The CDR3 length is 15 residues.

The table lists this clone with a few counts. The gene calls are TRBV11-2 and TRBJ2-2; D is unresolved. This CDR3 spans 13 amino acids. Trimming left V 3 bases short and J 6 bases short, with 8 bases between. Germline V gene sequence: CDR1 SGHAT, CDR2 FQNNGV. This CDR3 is CASSFNTAGELFF. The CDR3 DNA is TGTGCCAGCAGCTTCAACACGGCCGGGGAGCTGTTTTTT.

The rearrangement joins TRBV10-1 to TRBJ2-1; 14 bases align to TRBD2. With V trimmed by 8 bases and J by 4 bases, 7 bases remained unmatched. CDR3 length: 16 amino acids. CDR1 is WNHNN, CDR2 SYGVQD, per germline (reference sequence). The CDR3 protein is CASGGLAGGQYNEQFF. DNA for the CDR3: TGCGCCAGCGGTGGACTAGCGGGGGGCCAATACAATGAGCAGTTCTTC.

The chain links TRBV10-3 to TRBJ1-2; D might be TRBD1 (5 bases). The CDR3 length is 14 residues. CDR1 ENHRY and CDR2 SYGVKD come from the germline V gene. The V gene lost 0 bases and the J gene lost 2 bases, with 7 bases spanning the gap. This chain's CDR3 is CAISESPGNYGYTF. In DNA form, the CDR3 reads TGTGCCATCAGTGAGTCGCCAGGGAACTATGGCTACACCTTC.

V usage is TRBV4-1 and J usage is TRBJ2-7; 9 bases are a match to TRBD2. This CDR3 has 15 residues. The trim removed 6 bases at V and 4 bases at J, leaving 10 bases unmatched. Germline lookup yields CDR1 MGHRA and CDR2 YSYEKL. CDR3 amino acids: CASSTGPSGTYEQYF. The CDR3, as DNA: TGCGCCAGCAGTACAGGGCCTAGCGGGACGTACGAGCAGTACTTC.

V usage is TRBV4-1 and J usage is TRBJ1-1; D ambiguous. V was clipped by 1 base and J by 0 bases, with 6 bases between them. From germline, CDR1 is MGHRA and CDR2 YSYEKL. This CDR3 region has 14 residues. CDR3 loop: CASSQVRLNTEAFF. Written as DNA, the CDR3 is TGCGCCAGCAGCCAAGTAAGACTGAACACTGAAGCTTTCTTT.

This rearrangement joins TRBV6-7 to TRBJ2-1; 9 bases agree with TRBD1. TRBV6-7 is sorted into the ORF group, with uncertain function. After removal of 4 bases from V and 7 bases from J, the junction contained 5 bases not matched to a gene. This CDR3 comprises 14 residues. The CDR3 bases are TGTGCCAGCAGTTCCCCCGGGACAGGGAATGAGCAGTTCTTC. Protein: CASSSPGTGNEQFF.

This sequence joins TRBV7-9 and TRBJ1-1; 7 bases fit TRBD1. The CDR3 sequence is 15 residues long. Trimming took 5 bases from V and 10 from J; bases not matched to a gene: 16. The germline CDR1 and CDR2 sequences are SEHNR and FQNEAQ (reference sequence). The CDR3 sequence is CASSDPTRGIFGAFF. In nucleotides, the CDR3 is TGTGCCAGCAGCGATCCGACCAGGGGGATATTCGGAGCTTTCTTT.

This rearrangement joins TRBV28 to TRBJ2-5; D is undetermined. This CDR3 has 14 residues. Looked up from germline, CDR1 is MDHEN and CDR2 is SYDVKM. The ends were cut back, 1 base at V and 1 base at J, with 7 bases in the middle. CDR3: CASSLSATQETQYF. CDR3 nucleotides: TGTGCCAGCAGTTTATCGGCCACCCAAGAGACCCAGTACTTC. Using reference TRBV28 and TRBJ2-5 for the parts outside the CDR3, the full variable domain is DVKVTQSSRYLVKRTGEKVFLECVQDMDHENMFWYRQDPGLGLRLIYFSYDVKMKEKGDIPEGYSVSREKKERFSLILESASTNQTSMYLCASSLSATQETQYFGPGTRLLVL.

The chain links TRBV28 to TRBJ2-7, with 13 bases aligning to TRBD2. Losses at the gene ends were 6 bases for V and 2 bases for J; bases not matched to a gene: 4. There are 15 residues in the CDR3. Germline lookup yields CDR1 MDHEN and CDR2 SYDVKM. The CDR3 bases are TGTGCCAGCAGCACCGGACTAGCGGGGGCCTACGAGCAGTACTTC. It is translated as CASSTGLAGAYEQYF.

CDR3 sequence reads: CASSEPLGGEMDEQYF. In DNA form, the CDR3 reads TGTGCCAGCAGTGAGCCCCTGGGGGGCGAAATGGACGAGCAGTACTTC. V usage is TRBV2 and J usage is TRBJ2-7; D is tentatively TRBD1 or TRBD2 (6 bases each). Trimming removed 3 bases at V and 5 bases at J, with 20 bases between. Germline CDR1 SNHLY, CDR2 FYNNEI. The CDR3 runs 16 residues.

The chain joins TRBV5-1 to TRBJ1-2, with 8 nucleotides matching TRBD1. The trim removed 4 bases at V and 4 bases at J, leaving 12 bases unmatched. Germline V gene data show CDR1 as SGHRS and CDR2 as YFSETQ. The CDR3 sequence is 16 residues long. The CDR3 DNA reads TGCGCCAGCAGCCTGGTGGCAGGGGGCACGATCTATGGCTACACCTTC. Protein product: CASSLVAGGTIYGYTF.

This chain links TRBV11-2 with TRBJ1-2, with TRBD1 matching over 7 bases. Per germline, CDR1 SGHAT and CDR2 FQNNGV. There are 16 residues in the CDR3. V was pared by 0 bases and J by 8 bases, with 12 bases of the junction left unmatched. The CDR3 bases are TGTGCCAGCAGCTTAGATCCCGGGACAGAGGTCTTCGGCTACACCTTC. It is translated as CASSLDPGTEVFGYTF.

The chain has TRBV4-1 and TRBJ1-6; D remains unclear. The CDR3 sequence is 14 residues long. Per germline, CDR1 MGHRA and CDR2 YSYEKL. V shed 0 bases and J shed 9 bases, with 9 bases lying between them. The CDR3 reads CASSQDFGVSPLHF. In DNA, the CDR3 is TGCGCCAGCAGCCAAGATTTCGGGGTTTCACCCCTCCACTTT.

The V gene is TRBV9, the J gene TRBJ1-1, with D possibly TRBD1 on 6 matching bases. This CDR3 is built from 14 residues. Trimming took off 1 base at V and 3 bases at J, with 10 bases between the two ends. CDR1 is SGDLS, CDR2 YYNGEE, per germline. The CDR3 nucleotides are TGTGCCAGCAGCGTAAGGGACACCTACACTGAAGCTTTCTTT. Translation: CASSVRDTYTEAFF.

CDR3 protein: CASTAVGEQYF. In nucleotides, the CDR3 is TGTGCCAGCACGGCAGTTGGCGAGCAGTACTTC. This rearrangement joins TRBV6-6 to TRBJ2-7; unclear D gene. Per the germline V gene, CDR1 is MNHNY and CDR2 is SVGAGI (reference sequence). The length of the CDR3 is 11 residues. The V end lost 7 bases, the J end lost 6 bases, and 10 bases lay between the germline ends.

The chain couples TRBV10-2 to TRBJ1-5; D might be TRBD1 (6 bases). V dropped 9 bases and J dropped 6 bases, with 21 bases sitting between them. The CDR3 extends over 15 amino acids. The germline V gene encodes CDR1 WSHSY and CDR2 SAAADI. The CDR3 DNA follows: TGCGCCAGTGGAGGGGGGGATGGGGTAGGTCAGCCCCAGCATTTT. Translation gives CASGGGDGVGQPQHF.

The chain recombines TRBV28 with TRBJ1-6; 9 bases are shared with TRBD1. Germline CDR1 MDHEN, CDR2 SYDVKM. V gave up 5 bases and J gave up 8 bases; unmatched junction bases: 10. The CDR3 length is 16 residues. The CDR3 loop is CASSPMGTGSDSPLHF. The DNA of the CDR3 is TGTGCCAGCAGTCCTATGGGGACAGGGTCTGATTCACCCCTCCACTTT.

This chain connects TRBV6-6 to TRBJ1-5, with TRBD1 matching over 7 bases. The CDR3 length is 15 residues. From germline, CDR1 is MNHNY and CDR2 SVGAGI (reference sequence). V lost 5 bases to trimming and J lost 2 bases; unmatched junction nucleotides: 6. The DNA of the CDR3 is TGTGCCAGCAGTACAGGGGAGGAAGGCAATCAGCCCCAGCATTTT. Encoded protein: CASSTGEEGNQPQHF.

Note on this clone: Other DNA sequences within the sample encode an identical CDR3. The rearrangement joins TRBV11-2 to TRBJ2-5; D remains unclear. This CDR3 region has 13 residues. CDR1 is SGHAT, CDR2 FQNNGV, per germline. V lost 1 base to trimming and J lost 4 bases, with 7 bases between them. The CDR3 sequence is CASSLVTRETQYF. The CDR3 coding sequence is TGTGCCAGCAGCTTAGTTACTCGAGAGACCCAGTACTTC.

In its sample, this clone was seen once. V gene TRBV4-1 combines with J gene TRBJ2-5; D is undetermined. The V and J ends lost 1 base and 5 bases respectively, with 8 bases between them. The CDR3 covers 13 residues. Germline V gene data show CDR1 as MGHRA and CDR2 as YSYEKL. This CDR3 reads CASSQGADETQYF. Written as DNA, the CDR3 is TGCGCCAGCAGCCAAGGGGCTGATGAGACCCAGTACTTC.